This entry lists 22 T cell receptor beta chains sequenced from one sample in a study of blood T cells in healthy people across ages. A second PCR, run for 7 to 11 cycles, used a sample-barcoded 5' primer plus a J-beta primer mix. TCRdb recomputed calls from the 5' RACE reads with MiXCR, one row per CDR3 protein. The repertoire holds fewer than 1.5 million distinct CDR3 sequences, 42% seen once, with less than 8% in the top ten. Sample: blood. The receptors shown here come from a woman in her late teens or twenties in good health.

This clonotype was counted once. The V gene is TRBV27, the J gene TRBJ1-2; unclear D gene. The CDR3 is made up of 15 amino acids. Germline-derived CDR1 and CDR2 are MNHEY and SMNVEV (reference sequence). Trimming took 3 bases from V and 1 from J, leaving 12 bases between them. The CDR3 protein is CASSFLGDYNYGYTF. CDR3 sequence (DNA): TGTGCCAGCAGTTTTCTCGGGGATTATAACTATGGCTACACCTTC.

V and J are TRBV6-1 and TRBJ2-3, with D unclear. The CDR3 length is 14 residues. Trimming left V 6 bases short and J 2 bases short, with 12 bases between. Germline CDR1 is MNHNS and CDR2 is SASEGT. The CDR3 loop reads CASSVAKFTDTQYF. Here the CDR3 DNA reads TGTGCCAGCAGCGTGGCGAAGTTCACAGATACGCAGTATTTT.

This clonotype was seen a single time. The chain recombines TRBV6-2 or TRBV6-3 with TRBJ1-2, with D perhaps TRBD1 (6 bases). The V gene lost 6 bases and the J gene lost 4 bases, with 15 bases spanning the gap. The CDR3 consists of 14 residues. CDR1 and CDR2 (germline): MNHEY, SVGEGT. DNA for the CDR3: TGTGCCAGCAGCTCTCAGGGGACTTTCTATGGCTACACCTTC. Its translation is CASSSQGTFYGYTF.

V gene TRBV7-9 combines with J gene TRBJ2-4; D perhaps matches TRBD1 (5 bases). Germline V gene sequence: CDR1 SEHNR, CDR2 FQNEAQ (reference sequence). This CDR3 spans 14 amino acids. With 8 bases removed from V and 0 bases from J, the gap between germline ends came to 11 bases. In DNA form, the CDR3 reads TGTGCCAGCGGAAACCAGGGAGCCAAAAACATTCAGTACTTC. The encoded protein is CASGNQGAKNIQYF.

The rearrangement uses TRBV11-2 and TRBJ1-1, with a tentative D call TRBD1 (6 bases). This CDR3 contains 12 residues. Deletions cut 7 bases from V and 3 bases from J, with 9 bases between. CDR1 is SGHAT, CDR2 FQNNGV, per germline. CDR3 DNA: TGTGCCAGCATGAGGGGGGACACTGAAGCTTTCTTT. Translating it yields CASMRGDTEAFF.

Comment on this clonotype: One end of the junction does not line up with germline, which may come from a read error. The chain joins TRBV24-1 to TRBJ2-1; 10 nucleotides align to TRBD2. The CDR3 totals 15 residues. Per the germline V gene, CDR1 is KGHDR and CDR2 is SFDVKD. This CDR3 reads CATSDRAGGPAEQFF. CDR3 nucleotide sequence: TGCGCCACCAGTGATAGAGCGGGAGGGCCGGCTGAGCAGTTCTTC.

The genes are TRBV10-2 and TRBJ2-4; 9 bases match TRBD2. The DNA matches TRBJ2-7 better at its end, which makes the J call doubtful. From germline, CDR1 is WSHSY and CDR2 SAAADI. CDR3 size: 16 residues. The CDR3 protein is CASRLSTTSGSYEQYF. The CDR3 DNA sequence: TGCGCCAGCAGGCTAAGCACTACTAGCGGGTCCTACGAGCAGTACTTC.

In this sample, this clonotype turned up many times. This sequence joins TRBV7-3 and TRBJ2-3; 10 bases fit TRBD2. The CDR3 sequence is 16 residues long. CDR1 and CDR2 (germline): SGHTA, FQGTGA. V was pared by 2 bases and J by 3 bases, with 5 bases of the junction left unmatched. The CDR3 spells CASSLSASGGTDTQYF. DNA for the CDR3: TGTGCCAGCAGCTTATCGGCTAGCGGGGGAACAGATACGCAGTATTTT. The whole variable domain, remainder taken from reference TRBV7-3 and TRBJ2-3, is GAGVSQTPSNKVTEKGKYVELRCDPISGHTALYWYRQSLGQGPEFLIYFQGTGAADDSGLPNDRFFAVRPEGSVSTLKIQRTERGDSAVYLCASSLSASGGTDTQYFGPGTRLTVL.

This clonotype has a handful of counts. The chain combines TRBV4-1 with TRBJ2-4; TRBD2 matches 9 bases. The J call could be wrong; TRBJ2-7 is a better fit for the DNA end. The CDR3 extends over 15 amino acids. The germline gives CDR1 MGHRA, CDR2 YSYEKL. The DNA for the CDR3 is TGCGCCAGCAGCCAAGAGACTAGCGGCCCCTACGAGCAGTACTTC. It translates to CASSQETSGPYEQYF.

This clonotype was detected only a few times. The rearrangement uses TRBV6-6 and TRBJ2-3; 13 bases agree with TRBD2. The CDR3 is made up of 16 amino acids. Germline lookup yields CDR1 MNHNY and CDR2 SVGAGI (reference sequence). The V and J ends lost 5 bases and 7 bases, in that order; junction bases with no gene match: 9. CDR3 loop: CASSGGTSGTGNTQYF. CDR3 in DNA: TGTGCCAGCAGTGGGGGGACTAGCGGGACGGGGAATACGCAGTATTTT.

The rearrangement uses TRBV5-1 and TRBJ2-1; D not resolved. V was shortened by 0 bases and J by 8 bases, with 6 bases between the two germline ends. This CDR3 region has 12 residues. Germline CDR1 reads SGHRS; CDR2 reads YFSETQ. Here the CDR3 DNA reads TGCGCCAGCAGCTTGGTCAGTCATGAGCAGTTCTTC. Its translation is CASSLVSHEQFF.

This clonotype occurred a few times. The chain couples TRBV5-1 to TRBJ2-5; TRBD2 matches 11 bases. After removal of 1 base from V and 4 bases from J, the junction contained 9 bases not matched to a gene. CDR3 length: 17 residues. Germline V gene sequence: CDR1 SGHRS, CDR2 YFSETQ. The chain's CDR3 is CASSLYLLAGATETQYF. CDR3 sequence (DNA): TGCGCCAGCAGCTTGTATTTACTAGCGGGGGCGACAGAGACCCAGTACTTC. The full variable domain, its missing parts supplied by reference TRBV5-1 and TRBJ2-5, is KAGVTQTPRYLIKTRGQQVTLSCSPISGHRSVSWYQQTPGQGLQFLFEYFSETQRNKGNFPGRFSGRQFSNSRSEMNVSTLELGDSALYLCASSLYLLAGATETQYFGPGTRLLVL.

The CDR3 spells CSAKTSGRAYAYEQYF. The CDR3 nucleotides read TGCAGTGCCAAGACTAGCGGGAGGGCCTATGCCTACGAGCAGTACTTC. The chain recombines TRBV20-1 with TRBJ2-7, with 14 bases that match TRBD2. Germline assignment: CDR1 DFQATT and CDR2 SNEGSKA (reference sequence). This CDR3 comprises 16 residues. Trimming removed 6 bases from V and 2 bases from J; junction bases left unmatched: 9.

This clonotype was found once. This chain uses TRBV27 with TRBJ1-6; 7 positions match TRBD1. The CDR3 is made up of 18 amino acids. J was trimmed by 3 bases and V by 7 bases; bases with no gene match: 15. The germline V gene has CDR1 MNHEY and CDR2 SMNVEV (reference sequence). CDR3 sequence reads: CASTIRRTGDGYNSPLHF. For the CDR3, the DNA is TGTGCCAGCACCATTCGGCGAACAGGGGACGGCTATAATTCACCCCTCCACTTT.

This clonotype occurred many times. This sequence joins TRBV3-1 and TRBJ2-7; D may match TRBD1 or TRBD2 (5 bases each). The ends were cut back, 6 bases at V and 1 base at J, with 10 bases in the middle. Looked up from germline, CDR1 is LGHDT and CDR2 is YNNKEL (reference sequence). The CDR3 length is 13 residues. As DNA, the CDR3 is TGTGCCAGCAGACTGGGACGGTCCTACGAGCAGTACTTC. Translation: CASRLGRSYEQYF.

This chain joins TRBV9 and TRBJ1-2; a possible D gene is TRBD1 (5 bases). The CDR3 covers 16 residues. Deletions cut 4 bases from V and 2 bases from J, with 18 bases between. The germline CDR1 and CDR2 sequences are SGDLS and YYNGEE. This CDR3 reads CASSTTRGPVNYGYTF. The DNA of the CDR3 is TGTGCCAGCAGCACTACCCGGGGCCCGGTAAACTATGGCTACACCTTC.

This clonotype showed up just a few times. The chain employs TRBV20-1 and TRBJ1-5; 12 bases fit TRBD1. V shed 6 bases and J 9 bases; nucleotides not matched to a gene: 6. CDR1 and CDR2 from the germline V gene are DFQATT and SNEGSKA (reference sequence). The CDR3 has 13 amino acids. The CDR3 nucleotides read TGCAGTGCCGGGGACAGGGGGCTAGGGCCCCAGCATTTT. Residues: CSAGDRGLGPQHF.

This clonotype was detected only a few times. At one boundary the junction diverges from the germline segment, which might be a read error. This rearrangement joins TRBV7-2 to TRBJ2-4; TRBD2 aligns across 10 bases. The closer fit of TRBJ2-7 to the DNA end suggests the J call may be wrong. The CDR3 loop spans 18 amino acids. Germline V gene data show CDR1 as SGHTA and CDR2 as FQGNSA. CDR3 protein: CASSFRWLAGATSHEQYF. The CDR3 nucleotides read TGTGCCAGCAGCTTCCGTTGGCTAGCGGGGGCCACCTCCCACGAGCAGTACTTC.

This clonotype was counted a few times. The J gene is TRBJ2-1, the V gene TRBV18; 10 bases map to TRBD2. The CDR3 has 18 amino acids. The J segment lost 9 bases and the V segment lost 2 bases, leaving 16 bases of the junction unmatched. CDR1 and CDR2 (germline): KGHSH, LQKENI. The CDR3 spells CASSPVSVSTSGVAEQFF. CDR3 bases: TGTGCCAGCTCACCAGTCTCCGTTTCTACTAGCGGGGTTGCTGAGCAGTTCTTC.

V and J are TRBV20-1 and TRBJ2-7, with 11 bases aligning to TRBD2. CDR1 is DFQATT and CDR2 is SNEGSKA in the germline V gene (reference sequence). There are 14 residues in the CDR3. The trim removed 5 bases at V and 6 bases at J, leaving 9 bases unmatched. The chain's CDR3 is CSASGTSGGVEQYF. For the CDR3, the DNA is TGCAGTGCTTCCGGGACTAGCGGAGGGGTCGAGCAGTACTTC.

The chain has TRBV10-1 and TRBJ1-2, with TRBD1 matching 8 bases. CDR1 WNHNN and CDR2 SYGVQD come from the germline V gene (reference sequence). The trim removed 2 bases at V and 6 bases at J, leaving 8 bases unmatched. This CDR3 region has 15 residues. The CDR3 is CASSESAAGGHGYTF. As DNA, the CDR3 is TGCGCCAGCAGTGAGAGCGCGGCAGGGGGCCATGGCTACACCTTC.

This clonotype came up a few times. The V and J genes are TRBV7-8 and TRBJ1-4; tentatively, D is TRBD1 (5 bases). V lost 2 bases to trimming and J lost 6 bases, with 10 bases between them. Germline V gene data show CDR1 as SGHVS and CDR2 as FQNEAQ. The CDR3 sequence is 14 residues long. The DNA of the CDR3 is TGTGCCAGCAGCTTACGGGGGTGGCATGAAAAACTGTTTTTT. This gives the protein CASSLRGWHEKLFF.